These T cell receptor beta chains were read from a single sample in a study of T cells after yellow fever vaccination. TCRdb redid the calling of the 5' RACE reads with MiXCR, one entry per CDR3 protein. This table has about 260,000 distinct CDR3 sequences, around 3.5% appearing once. This material consisted of PBMCs, taken 15 days after the yellow fever booster vaccination. Source of these receptors: a man in his late teens or twenties who received the YFV17D yellow fever vaccine. CDR3s include the opening cysteine and the closing phenylalanine or tryptophan. The order of the fields is D gene, J gene, clone size, V gene, CDR3 protein, CDR3 DNA. D genes are given only for firm matches. A clone size is listed for some rows: how often the clone was seen (once, few, many), or a class if it is expanded.

d_call: TRBD2; j_call: TRBJ2-1; clone_size: many; v_call: TRBV4-2; cdr3_aa: CASQATSGEREQFF; cdr3_nt: TGTGCCAGCCAAGCGACTAGCGGCGAAAGAGAGCAGTTCTTC
d_call: -; j_call: TRBJ2-5; clone_size: many; v_call: TRBV4-3; cdr3_aa: CASSQEMRSWETQYF; cdr3_nt: TGCGCCAGCAGCCAAGAAATGCGTTCCTGGGAGACCCAGTACTTC
d_call: -; j_call: TRBJ1-4; clone_size: many; v_call: TRBV18; cdr3_aa: CASSPDGLNNEKLFF; cdr3_nt: TGTGCCAGCTCACCAGACGGACTTAATAATGAAAAACTGTTTTTT
d_call: -; j_call: TRBJ2-1; clone_size: many; v_call: TRBV11-2; cdr3_aa: CASSLNRNEQFF; cdr3_nt: TGTGCCAGCAGCCTGAACAGGAATGAGCAGTTCTTC
d_call: -; j_call: TRBJ2-5; clone_size: many; v_call: TRBV5-1; cdr3_aa: CASWAADLETQYF; cdr3_nt: TGCGCCAGCTGGGCAGCGGACTTGGAGACCCAGTACTTC
d_call: TRBD1; j_call: TRBJ1-4; clone_size: many; v_call: TRBV5-1; cdr3_aa: CASSRTGREKLFF; cdr3_nt: TGCGCCAGCAGTCGGACAGGGAGGGAAAAACTGTTTTTT
d_call: -; j_call: TRBJ2-7; clone_size: many; v_call: TRBV7-6; cdr3_aa: CASSPGGDGEQYF; cdr3_nt: TGTGCCAGCAGCCCCGGTGGGGACGGCGAGCAGTACTTC
d_call: TRBD2; j_call: TRBJ2-3; clone_size: many; v_call: TRBV7-2; cdr3_aa: CASSWTSGATDTQYF; cdr3_nt: TGTGCCAGCAGCTGGACTAGCGGGGCCACAGATACGCAGTATTTT
d_call: TRBD1; j_call: TRBJ1-2; clone_size: many; v_call: TRBV3-1; cdr3_aa: CATRRQGAGDGYTF; cdr3_nt: TGTGCCACCAGAAGACAGGGCGCGGGCGATGGCTACACCTTC
d_call: TRBD1; j_call: TRBJ2-7; clone_size: many; v_call: TRBV6-6; cdr3_aa: CASSTTGGLSYEQYF; cdr3_nt: TGTGCCAGCAGCACTACAGGGGGCCTCTCCTACGAGCAGTACTTC
d_call: -; j_call: TRBJ2-7; clone_size: many; v_call: TRBV7-2; cdr3_aa: CASSLGPAGTYEQYF; cdr3_nt: TGTGCCAGCAGCTTAGGCCCCGCGGGGACCTACGAGCAGTACTTC
d_call: -; j_call: TRBJ1-5; clone_size: many; v_call: TRBV24-1; cdr3_aa: CATSVAYSGPHQPQHF; cdr3_nt: TGTGCCACCAGTGTCGCTTACTCAGGGCCCCATCAGCCCCAGCATTTT
d_call: TRBD1; j_call: TRBJ2-1; clone_size: many; v_call: TRBV20-1; cdr3_aa: CSAPDRVNEQFF; cdr3_nt: TGCAGTGCCCCGGACAGGGTAAATGAGCAGTTCTTC
d_call: -; j_call: TRBJ2-2; clone_size: few; v_call: TRBV15; cdr3_aa: CATSPSRGVGGELFF; cdr3_nt: TGTGCCACCAGCCCTTCAAGGGGGGTTGGCGGGGAGCTGTTTTTT
d_call: TRBD2; j_call: TRBJ2-3; clone_size: many; v_call: TRBV7-2; cdr3_aa: CASSLWTSESDTQYF; cdr3_nt: TGTGCCAGCAGCTTATGGACTAGCGAGTCGGATACGCAGTATTTT
d_call: -; j_call: TRBJ2-1; clone_size: -; v_call: TRBV5-4; cdr3_aa: CASSWTASPYNEQFF; cdr3_nt: TGTGCCAGCAGCTGGACCGCCAGCCCCTACAATGAGCAGTTCTTC
d_call: -; j_call: TRBJ2-5; clone_size: many; v_call: TRBV25-1; cdr3_aa: CASTAGNAEAQYF; cdr3_nt: TGTGCCAGCACCGCCGGTAACGCGGAGGCCCAGTACTTC
d_call: TRBD1; j_call: TRBJ1-4; clone_size: -; v_call: TRBV7-6; cdr3_aa: CASSLQGDEKLFF; cdr3_nt: TGTGCCAGCAGCTTACAGGGGGATGAAAAACTGTTTTTT
d_call: TRBD2; j_call: TRBJ2-3; clone_size: many; v_call: TRBV20-1; cdr3_aa: CSATAGGPSTDTQYF; cdr3_nt: TGCAGTGCCACGGCGGGGGGGCCGAGCACAGATACGCAGTATTTT
d_call: -; j_call: TRBJ1-5; clone_size: many; v_call: TRBV24-1; cdr3_aa: CATSDPRLGQVQHF; cdr3_nt: TGTGCCACCAGTGACCCAAGACTTGGGCAGGTCCAGCATTTT
d_call: -; j_call: TRBJ1-1; clone_size: many; v_call: TRBV5-1; cdr3_aa: CASSLYGGNTEAFF; cdr3_nt: TGCGCCAGCAGCTTGTACGGGGGGAACACTGAAGCTTTCTTT
d_call: TRBD1; j_call: TRBJ2-7; clone_size: many; v_call: TRBV15; cdr3_aa: CATSMVRGLSYEQYF; cdr3_nt: TGTGCCACCAGCATGGTGAGGGGGCTCTCCTACGAGCAGTACTTC
d_call: -; j_call: TRBJ1-5; clone_size: -; v_call: TRBV19; cdr3_aa: CASSMAGVGRYSNQPQHF; cdr3_nt: TGTGCCAGTAGTATGGCAGGGGTGGGGCGATATAGCAATCAGCCCCAGCATTTT
d_call: -; j_call: TRBJ2-3; clone_size: many; v_call: TRBV10-3; cdr3_aa: CAISESGGTDTQYF; cdr3_nt: TGTGCCATCAGTGAGTCCGGGGGAACAGATACGCAGTATTTT
d_call: -; j_call: TRBJ1-6; clone_size: few; v_call: TRBV5-1; cdr3_aa: CASSFPAEGSPLHF; cdr3_nt: TGCGCCAGCAGCTTCCCCGCGGAAGGGTCACCCCTCCACTTT
d_call: TRBD1; j_call: TRBJ2-2; clone_size: many; v_call: TRBV5-6; cdr3_aa: CASTTPGTGKTGELFF; cdr3_nt: TGTGCCAGCACCACTCCCGGGACAGGAAAGACCGGGGAGCTGTTTTTT
d_call: -; j_call: TRBJ2-5; clone_size: many; v_call: TRBV20-1; cdr3_aa: CSASFETQYF; cdr3_nt: TGCAGTGCTAGTTTTGAGACCCAGTACTTC
d_call: TRBD1; j_call: TRBJ2-7; clone_size: many; v_call: TRBV9; cdr3_aa: CASSVGTGITYEQYF; cdr3_nt: TGTGCCAGCAGCGTAGGGACAGGGATCACCTACGAGCAGTACTTC
d_call: -; j_call: TRBJ1-1; clone_size: many; v_call: TRBV6-2/TRBV6-3; cdr3_aa: CASSYNGGSAEAFF; cdr3_nt: TGTGCCAGCAGTTACAACGGGGGAAGCGCTGAAGCTTTCTTT
d_call: TRBD2; j_call: TRBJ2-7; clone_size: many; v_call: TRBV11-2; cdr3_aa: CASSLGTSGVLRGQYF; cdr3_nt: TGTGCCAGCAGCTTAGGCACTAGCGGAGTACTACGAGGGCAGTACTTC
d_call: -; j_call: TRBJ2-5; clone_size: many; v_call: TRBV7-9; cdr3_aa: CASRPLTGHQETQYF; cdr3_nt: TGTGCCAGCAGACCCCTGACAGGTCACCAAGAGACCCAGTACTTC
d_call: -; j_call: TRBJ1-1; clone_size: many; v_call: TRBV7-8; cdr3_aa: CASSLGRRTRENTEAFF; cdr3_nt: TGTGCCAGCAGCCTAGGTCGAAGGACAAGAGAGAACACTGAAGCTTTCTTT
d_call: -; j_call: TRBJ2-3; clone_size: many; v_call: TRBV20-1; cdr3_aa: CSALESTDTQYF; cdr3_nt: TGCAGTGCTTTGGAAAGCACAGATACGCAGTATTTT
d_call: TRBD2; j_call: TRBJ2-1; clone_size: many; v_call: TRBV10-3; cdr3_aa: CAISAQRGTYNEQFF; cdr3_nt: TGTGCCATCAGTGCCCAGCGGGGAACCTACAATGAGCAGTTCTTC
d_call: -; j_call: TRBJ2-5; clone_size: many; v_call: TRBV27; cdr3_aa: CASSLTGTRQETQYF; cdr3_nt: TGTGCCAGCAGCCTGACAGGAACCAGACAAGAGACCCAGTACTTC
d_call: -; j_call: TRBJ1-1; clone_size: many; v_call: TRBV5-4; cdr3_aa: CASSLAAGRFMNTEAFF; cdr3_nt: TGTGCCAGCAGCTTGGCCGCGGGGCGATTCATGAACACTGAAGCTTTCTTT
d_call: -; j_call: TRBJ1-2; clone_size: few; v_call: TRBV12-3/TRBV12-4; cdr3_aa: CASSLALEGVGGYTF; cdr3_nt: TGTGCCAGCAGTTTAGCGCTGGAAGGGGTCGGTGGCTACACCTTC
d_call: -; j_call: TRBJ1-1; clone_size: many; v_call: TRBV12-3/TRBV12-4; cdr3_aa: CASSFYQGQTEAFF; cdr3_nt: TGTGCCAGCAGTTTTTACCAGGGCCAGACTGAAGCTTTCTTT
d_call: -; j_call: TRBJ2-2; clone_size: many; v_call: TRBV6-5; cdr3_aa: CASSYSSGNTGELFF; cdr3_nt: TGTGCCAGCAGTTACTCATCAGGGAACACCGGGGAGCTGTTTTTT
d_call: -; j_call: TRBJ1-5; clone_size: few; v_call: TRBV4-1; cdr3_aa: CASSQESLAGSPQHF; cdr3_nt: TGCGCCAGCAGCCAAGAGTCTCTGGCGGGTAGTCCCCAGCATTTT
d_call: -; j_call: TRBJ1-2; clone_size: -; v_call: TRBV25-1; cdr3_aa: CASRGPPNYGYTF; cdr3_nt: TGTGCCAGCAGGGGTCCTCCTAACTATGGCTACACCTTC